This T cell receptor (beta chain) was captured by sequencing in a study of metastatic and nonmetastatic thyroid tumors. Background on the study: Repertoires from malignant and benign thyroid patients were compared across blood and tumor or nodule tissue. Broader study findings: Significantly greater TCR beta diversity was reportedly found in malignant thyroid tumors than in benign nodules (in blood and tumor).

Patients underwent thyroid surgery, and none had received any treatment before it. This clone was detected ten times or more. The target antigen is unknown. CDR1 SEHNR and CDR2 FQNEAQ come from the germline V gene (reference sequence). The CDR3 contains 15 residues. The V segment lost 5 bases and the J segment 5 bases; nucleotides outside the gene matches: 6. From the PCR reads, TCRdb re-called clones with MiXCR. The profile covers 15,000 to 20,000 clones, with 30% to 40% appearing a single time and roughly a sixth taken by the ten largest. The chain has TRBV7-9 and TRBJ2-7, with 13 bases lining up with TRBD2. The clonotype was recovered from a female donor with papillary thyroid cancer or a benign thyroid nodule (not recorded which). Some clones in this sample may be carry-over from other donors' samples. The source material was tumor tissue. The CDR3 nucleotides are TGTGCCAGCAGCCGGGGACTAGCGGGATCCAACGAGCAGTACTTC. Translation: CASSRGLAGSNEQYF.